The 11 T cell receptor beta chains below come from one sample, sequenced in a study of cytomegalovirus exposure and HLA in healthy donors. The PCR contained 60 Vbeta and 13 Jbeta primers. The data were produced by immunoSEQ multiplex PCR, yet TCRdb's version contains in-frame clones alone and is incomplete. The sample consists of about 36,000 clones, about 53% of them appearing once. Sequencing used PBMCs. The receptors shown here come from a woman aged 40 to 49 in good health and CMV-seropositive.

The V call is TRBV20-1, the J call TRBJ1-2; possible D gene TRBD1, 6 bases. The germline V gene encodes CDR1 DFQATT and CDR2 SNEGSKA (reference sequence). There are 11 residues in the CDR3. V lost 6 bases to trimming and J lost 8 bases, with 13 bases between them. The CDR3 loop is CSAAGAVGYTF. CDR3 DNA sequence: TGCAGTGCGGCAGGGGCTGTCGGCTACACCTTC.

V gene TRBV27 combines with J gene TRBJ1-2; maybe TRBD1 (6 bases). The CDR3 is made up of 13 amino acids. Germline V gives CDR1 MNHEY, CDR2 SMNVEV (reference sequence). Trimming took off 4 bases at V and 4 bases at J, with 10 bases between the two ends. The CDR3 reads CASSSTQGYGYTF. The CDR3 nucleotides read TGTGCCAGCAGTTCGACACAGGGCTATGGCTACACCTTC.

Ten or more counts support this clone. CDR3 DNA sequence: TGCGCCAGCAGTTTAGGGGGTTACAATGAGCAGTTCTTC. This gives the protein CASSLGGYNEQFF. J is TRBJ2-1 and V is TRBV10-2, with D possibly TRBD1 on 6 matching bases. There are 13 residues in the CDR3. CDR1 WSHSY and CDR2 SAAADI come from the germline V gene. Trimming shortened V by 5 bases and J by 4 bases, and 9 bases separated the two germline ends.

This clone turned up a few times. V is TRBV15 and J is TRBJ1-1; D remains unclear. CDR3 size: 13 residues. Germline values: CDR1 LNHNV, CDR2 YYDKDF (reference sequence). Trimming stripped 6 bases from V and 0 bases from J, with 8 bases between. The CDR3 DNA sequence: TGTGCCACCAGGGAGGTCATGAACACTGAAGCTTTCTTT. The encoded protein is CATREVMNTEAFF. Drawing the rest from reference TRBV15 and TRBJ1-1, the complete variable domain is DAMVIQNPRYQVTQFGKPVTLSCSQTLNHNVMYWYQQKSSQAPKLLFHYYDKDFNNEADTPDNFQSRRPNTSFCFLDIRSPGLGDTAMYLCATREVMNTEAFFGQGTRLTVV.

The chain is built from TRBV5-1 and TRBJ2-7, with D perhaps TRBD1 (6 bases). V dropped 0 bases and J dropped 4 bases, with 14 bases sitting between them. Germline CDR1 and CDR2: SGHRS and YFSETQ. The CDR3 extends over 15 amino acids. The CDR3 loop is CASSLVPGVTYEQYF. CDR3 DNA: TGCGCCAGCAGCTTGGTGCCAGGGGTAACGTACGAGCAGTACTTC.

V usage is TRBV6-1 and J usage is TRBJ1-5, with D hard to call. CDR3 length: 15 amino acids. The germline V and J ends were trimmed by 0 bases and 3 bases, with 9 bases remaining between them. CDR1 is MNHNS and CDR2 is SASEGT in the germline V gene. CDR3 sequence: CASSEAVSFNQPQHF. The CDR3 bases are TGTGCCAGCAGTGAAGCGGTTAGTTTCAATCAGCCCCAGCATTTT.

In its sample, this clone ranks as medium-sized. This sequence joins TRBV15 and TRBJ1-6, with 7 bases that match TRBD1. The CDR3 extends over 15 amino acids. V dropped 2 bases and J dropped 5; count of bases not matched to a gene: 3. In germline, CDR1 is LNHNV, CDR2 YYDKDF (reference sequence). In DNA form, the CDR3 reads TGTGCCACCAGCAGAACAGGGGAGCATAATTCACCCCTCCACTTT. Its translation: CATSRTGEHNSPLHF.

This rearrangement joins TRBV7-2 to TRBJ2-7, with 11 bases identical to TRBD2. The ends lost 3 bases at V and 1 base at J; junction bases unmatched: 5. The germline CDR1 and CDR2 sequences are SGHTA and FQGNSA. CDR3 length: 16 amino acids. CDR3 sequence (DNA): TGTGCCAGCAGCTTTAGCGGGACTAGCGGATCCTACGAGCAGTACTTC. This sequence encodes CASSFSGTSGSYEQYF.

Only a few counts were recorded for this clone. V is TRBV5-6 and J is TRBJ2-1; TRBD1 is a possible D gene (6 bases). This CDR3 has 14 residues. Germline loops: CDR1 SGHDT, CDR2 YYEEEE. V lost 0 bases and J lost 12, with 16 bases in between. DNA for the CDR3: TGTGCCAGCAGCTTGGTTCCAGACAGGTTAACGCAGTTCTTC. This encodes CASSLVPDRLTQFF.

The chain employs TRBV2 and TRBJ2-7; D is ambiguous. V gave up 3 bases and J gave up 5 bases, with 5 bases separating them. The CDR3 has 11 residues. Germline loops: CDR1 SNHLY, CDR2 FYNNEI. The CDR3, as DNA: TGTGCCAGCAGTGAGTATCACGAGCAGTACTTC. It translates to CASSEYHEQYF.

This clone was picked up a small number of times. The chain couples TRBV18 to TRBJ1-3, with D tentatively TRBD1 (6 bases). The CDR3 covers 16 residues. The V and J ends lost 0 bases and 2 bases respectively, with 11 bases between them. From germline, CDR1 is KGHSH and CDR2 LQKENI. The CDR3 reads CASSPPHRVPGNTIYF. The CDR3 coding sequence is TGTGCCAGCTCACCACCGCACAGGGTGCCTGGAAACACCATATATTTT. Together with reference TRBV18 and TRBJ1-3, the CDR3 gives the full variable domain: NAGVMQNPRHLVRRRGQEARLRCSPMKGHSHVYWYRQLPEEGLKFMVYLQKENIIDESGMPKERFSAEFPKEGPSILRIQQVVRGDSAAYFCASSPPHRVPGNTIYFGEGSWLTVV.